The T cell receptor (beta chain) described here comes from a study of early T cells in non-severe SARS-CoV-2 infection. Study information: With bulk RNA from unsorted whole blood as input, sequencing yielded unpaired chains. General study findings and limits: The matching step, a VDJdb search, favored anti-spike CD8 responses and missed private and CD4 specificities.

The CDR3 loop spans 13 amino acids. Germline V gene sequence: CDR1 ENHRY, CDR2 SYGVKD. V lost 6 bases to trimming and J lost 5 bases; unmatched junction nucleotides: 4. This clonotype was found many times. Antigen: not known. Each cDNA molecule carried a unique molecular identifier. From the 5' RACE reads, TCRdb called clonotypes with MiXCR, one entry per CDR3 protein. In the table there are about 130,000 distinct CDR3 sequences, 14% to 15% of which are singletons. Sequencing was performed on whole blood. The clonotype originates from an adult who was a healthcare worker with PCR-confirmed SARS-CoV-2 infection or an uninfected control (not recorded which). This sequence joins TRBV10-3 and TRBJ2-1, with 7 bases aligning to TRBD1. In nucleotides, the CDR3 is TGTGCCATCAGACAGGGGTCCGACAATGAGCAGTTCTTC. Translation gives CAIRQGSDNEQFF.